This T cell receptor beta chain emerged from a study of blood T cell repertoires in COVID-19. Turning to the study itself: Both acute and convalescent COVID-19 samples were obtained from the United States, Italy and Spain.

Here immunoSEQ multiplex PCR was the method, and the copy in TCRdb shows in-frame clones only, minus some. Of 250,000 to 350,000 clones in the sample, around nine tenths were seen once. Germline-derived CDR1 and CDR2 are KGHDR and SFDVKD. Trimming took 7 bases from V and 1 from J, leaving 9 bases between them. This CDR3 spans 13 amino acids. Residents of approximately 25 US areas, aged about 18 to 89 years, made up the participants. Cohort placement rested on clinical history that participants reported themselves. The receptor was isolated from a woman aged 40 to 50 who had recovered from COVID-19. The genes are TRBV24-1 and TRBJ1-2; a weak D match, TRBD1 (5 bases). The sample consisted of PBMCs or T cells enriched from blood (not recorded which). CDR3 protein: CATSPRDNYGYTF. The CDR3 coding sequence is TGTGCCACCAGCCCCAGGGATAACTATGGCTACACCTTC.